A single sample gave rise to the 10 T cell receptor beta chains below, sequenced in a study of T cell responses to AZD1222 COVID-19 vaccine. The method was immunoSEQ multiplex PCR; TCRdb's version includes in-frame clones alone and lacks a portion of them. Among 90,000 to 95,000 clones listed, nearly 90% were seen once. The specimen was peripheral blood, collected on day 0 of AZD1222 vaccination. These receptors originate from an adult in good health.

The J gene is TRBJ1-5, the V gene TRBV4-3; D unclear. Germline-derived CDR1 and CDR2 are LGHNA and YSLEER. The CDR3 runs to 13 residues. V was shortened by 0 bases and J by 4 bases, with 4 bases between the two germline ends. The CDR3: CASSQDENQPQHF. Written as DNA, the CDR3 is TGCGCCAGCAGCCAAGATGAAAATCAGCCCCAGCATTTT.

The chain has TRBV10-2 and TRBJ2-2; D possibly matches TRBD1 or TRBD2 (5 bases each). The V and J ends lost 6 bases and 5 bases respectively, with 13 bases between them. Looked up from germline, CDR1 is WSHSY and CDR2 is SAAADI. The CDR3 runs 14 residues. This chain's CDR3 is CASSGALGTGELFF. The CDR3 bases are TGCGCCAGCAGCGGGGCCCTCGGGACCGGGGAGCTGTTTTTT.

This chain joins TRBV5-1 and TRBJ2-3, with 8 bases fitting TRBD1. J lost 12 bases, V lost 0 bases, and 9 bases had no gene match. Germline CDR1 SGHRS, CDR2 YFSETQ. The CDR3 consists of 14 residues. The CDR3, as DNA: TGCGCCAGCAGCTTGGGGCAGGGGGCGCGGGCACAGTATTTT. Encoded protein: CASSLGQGARAQYF. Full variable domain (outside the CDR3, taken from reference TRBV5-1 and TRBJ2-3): KAGVTQTPRYLIKTRGQQVTLSCSPISGHRSVSWYQQTPGQGLQFLFEYFSETQRNKGNFPGRFSGRQFSNSRSEMNVSTLELGDSALYLCASSLGQGARAQYFGPGTRLTVL.

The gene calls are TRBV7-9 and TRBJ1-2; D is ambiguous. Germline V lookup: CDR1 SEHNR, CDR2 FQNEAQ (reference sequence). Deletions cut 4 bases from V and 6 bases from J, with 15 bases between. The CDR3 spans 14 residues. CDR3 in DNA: TGTGCCAGCAGCTCAGGTGATCCGCTCGATGGCTACACCTTC. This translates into CASSSGDPLDGYTF.

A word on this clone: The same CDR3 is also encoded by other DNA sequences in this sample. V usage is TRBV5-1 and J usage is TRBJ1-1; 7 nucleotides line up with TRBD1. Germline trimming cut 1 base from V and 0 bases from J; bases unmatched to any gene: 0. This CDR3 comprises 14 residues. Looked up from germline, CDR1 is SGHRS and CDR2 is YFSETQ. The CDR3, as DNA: TGCGCCAGCAGCTTGACAGGGGTGAACACTGAAGCTTTCTTT. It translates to CASSLTGVNTEAFF.

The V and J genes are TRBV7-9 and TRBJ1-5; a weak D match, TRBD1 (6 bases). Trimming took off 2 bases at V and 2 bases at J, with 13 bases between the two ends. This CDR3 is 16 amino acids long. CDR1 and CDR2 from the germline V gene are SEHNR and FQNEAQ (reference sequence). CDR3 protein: CASSLMGAGGNQPQHF. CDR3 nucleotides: TGTGCCAGCAGCTTAATGGGGGCAGGAGGCAATCAGCCCCAGCATTTT.

The CDR3 protein is CASSQTPPPDTQYF. As DNA, the CDR3 is TGTGCCAGCAGTCAAACCCCTCCCCCAGATACGCAGTATTTT. The V and J genes are TRBV4-2 and TRBJ2-3, with no clear D. Germline CDR1 LGHNA, CDR2 YNFKEQ. The germline V and J ends were trimmed by 6 bases and 4 bases, with 14 bases remaining between them. The CDR3 has 14 amino acids.

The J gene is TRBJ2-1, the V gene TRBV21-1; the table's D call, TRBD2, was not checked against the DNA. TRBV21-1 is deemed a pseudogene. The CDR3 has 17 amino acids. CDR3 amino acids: CASSIPTCGRTDNEQFF. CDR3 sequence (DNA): TGTGCCAGCAGCATCCCTACTTGCGGGAGGACCGACAATGAGCAGTTCTTC.

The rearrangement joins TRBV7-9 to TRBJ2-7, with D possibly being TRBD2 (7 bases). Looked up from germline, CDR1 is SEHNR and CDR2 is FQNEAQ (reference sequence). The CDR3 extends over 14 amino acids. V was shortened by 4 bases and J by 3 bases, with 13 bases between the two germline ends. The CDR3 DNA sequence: TGTGCCAGCAGCTACGGGGGGCTGGGCTACGAGCAGTACTTC. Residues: CASSYGGLGYEQYF.

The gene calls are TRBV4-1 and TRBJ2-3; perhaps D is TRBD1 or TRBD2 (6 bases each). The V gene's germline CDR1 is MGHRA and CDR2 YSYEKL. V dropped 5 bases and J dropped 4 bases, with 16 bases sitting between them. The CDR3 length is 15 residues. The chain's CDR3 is CASSSSGPGADTQYF. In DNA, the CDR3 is TGCGCCAGCAGCTCCAGCGGGCCAGGGGCAGATACGCAGTATTTT.